Following are 29 T cell receptor beta chains from one sample sequenced in a study of early stage breast cancer tumors. This table comes from immunoSEQ multiplex PCR, and its TCRdb copy is limited to in-frame clones, with some not included. The sample has some 24,000 clones; roughly two thirds are singletons. The sample was breast tumor tissue. The receptors were sampled from a person between 55 and 69 years old with breast cancer.

This rearrangement joins TRBV11-2 to TRBJ2-7, with 10 bases that match TRBD2. Trimming removed 5 bases from V and 4 bases from J; junction bases left unmatched: 14. CDR3 length: 17 residues. The germline V gene encodes CDR1 SGHAT and CDR2 FQNNGV. The CDR3 here is CASSPPTGSSGRYEQYF. The CDR3 DNA reads TGTGCCAGCAGCCCCCCCACCGGAAGTAGCGGGAGGTACGAGCAGTACTTC.

The V call is TRBV5-1, the J call TRBJ2-7, with 10 nucleotides matching TRBD2. Per the germline V gene, CDR1 is SGHRS and CDR2 is YFSETQ. The CDR3 is made up of 18 amino acids. The ends lost 0 bases at V and 3 bases at J; junction bases unmatched: 12. CDR3 protein: CASSLEASGSGRVYEQYF. The CDR3 DNA follows: TGCGCCAGCAGCTTGGAGGCTAGCGGGAGTGGAAGGGTCTACGAGCAGTACTTC.

This clone was seen only once. The chain carries TRBV5-1 and TRBJ2-7; 9 nucleotides match TRBD1. CDR1 is SGHRS and CDR2 is YFSETQ in the germline V gene. V shed 1 base and J 4 bases; nucleotides not matched to a gene: 6. The CDR3 contains 15 residues. This chain's CDR3 is CASSLLGQGNYEQYF. The CDR3 DNA follows: TGCGCCAGCAGCTTGTTGGGACAGGGTAATTACGAGCAGTACTTC.

This chain links TRBV27 with TRBJ2-1; 12 bases agree with TRBD2. Trimming cost V 5 bases and J 7 bases; bases outside gene matches: 9. The germline V gene encodes CDR1 MNHEY and CDR2 SMNVEV (reference sequence). CDR3 size: 16 residues. In DNA, the CDR3 is TGTGCCAGCAGTGCCTACTCTAGCGGGAGGGCGAATGAGCAGTTCTTC. Translated, it gives CASSAYSSGRANEQFF.

The chain has TRBV19 and TRBJ2-4; unclear D gene. Germline CDR1 LNHDA, CDR2 SQIVND (reference sequence). The CDR3 loop spans 14 amino acids. Trimming removed 6 bases from V and 6 bases from J, with 15 bases in between. The CDR3 loop is CASSFVRSLNIQYF. The CDR3 DNA sequence: TGTGCCAGTAGCTTTGTGAGATCCTTAAACATTCAGTACTTC.

Within the sample, this clone is medium-sized (0.01 to 0.1%). The chain has TRBV9 and TRBJ1-3; D is possibly TRBD1 (6 bases). There are 16 residues in the CDR3. Germline-derived CDR1 and CDR2 are SGDLS and YYNGEE. Trimming took 0 bases from V and 4 from J, leaving 14 bases between them. DNA for the CDR3: TGTGCCAGCAGCGTAGACAGGGAGATGAGAGGAAACACCATATATTTT. It yields the protein CASSVDREMRGNTIYF.

The genes are TRBV7-2 and TRBJ1-2, with TRBD1 as a possible D gene (5 bases). The CDR3 is 11 residues long. Trimming took 5 bases from V and 8 from J, leaving 9 bases between them. Germline-derived CDR1 and CDR2 are SGHTA and FQGNSA. CDR3 loop: CASSPGIGYTF. In DNA, the CDR3 is TGTGCCAGCAGCCCAGGGATCGGCTACACCTTC.

The sample holds a few counts of this clone. This chain links TRBV6-6 with TRBJ1-5; the match to TRBD1 covers 9 bases. This CDR3 region has 15 residues. Germline loops: CDR1 MNHNY, CDR2 SVGAGI (reference sequence). The V gene end was trimmed by 6 bases and the J gene end by 2 bases; junction bases not matched to a gene: 5. The CDR3 sequence is CASRVQGAGNQPQHF. In DNA form, the CDR3 reads TGTGCCAGCAGGGTACAGGGGGCCGGCAATCAGCCCCAGCATTTT.

This chain connects TRBV11-2 to TRBJ1-4, with D perhaps TRBD1 (6 bases). V dropped 6 bases and J dropped 8 bases, with 25 bases sitting between them. CDR1 is SGHAT and CDR2 is FQNNGV in the germline V gene. The CDR3 runs to 17 residues. The CDR3 reads CASSPSRGGGRKEKLFF. In DNA, the CDR3 is TGTGCCAGCAGTCCATCTAGAGGGGGGGGAAGAAAAGAAAAACTGTTTTTT.

This clone appeared many times. The chain is built from TRBV5-1 and TRBJ2-1, with unresolved D. The germline V gene encodes CDR1 SGHRS and CDR2 YFSETQ. The length of the CDR3 is 13 residues. The V end lost 7 bases, the J end lost 3 bases, and 11 bases lay between the germline ends. CDR3 nucleotides: TGCGCCAGCTTCCAGGAACTCTACAATGAGCAGTTCTTC. Translated, it gives CASFQELYNEQFF.

V usage is TRBV29-1 and J usage is TRBJ2-2, with D possibly matching TRBD2 (6 bases). The ends were cut back, 7 bases at V and 2 bases at J, with 11 bases in the middle. The length of the CDR3 is 13 residues. CDR1 is SQVTM and CDR2 is ANQGSEA in the germline V gene. In DNA form, the CDR3 reads TGCAGCGCCAGGGACTCTAACACCGGGGAGCTGTTTTTT. Amino acid sequence: CSARDSNTGELFF.

This clone is medium-sized in the sample. This sequence joins TRBV19 and TRBJ1-5; maybe TRBD1 (5 bases). This CDR3 has 15 amino acids. Looked up from germline, CDR1 is LNHDA and CDR2 is SQIVND (reference sequence). V lost 8 bases and J 0 bases, leaving 14 bases between the germline ends. CDR3 coding DNA: TGTGCCAGTGGCCCAGGGCGGTATAGCAATCAGCCCCAGCATTTT. This gives the protein CASGPGRYSNQPQHF.

This clone was found a few times. V and J are TRBV18 and TRBJ2-3; no clear D gene. The V gene's germline CDR1 is KGHSH and CDR2 LQKENI. V lost 0 bases and J 10 bases, leaving 11 bases between the germline ends. This CDR3 contains 13 residues. The CDR3 is CASSPPSREAQYF. For the CDR3, the DNA is TGTGCCAGCTCACCACCGTCCAGAGAGGCGCAGTATTTT.

This clone showed up just a few times. The chain joins TRBV7-8 to TRBJ1-2; tentatively, D is TRBD1 (6 bases). Trimming removed 5 bases from V and 4 bases from J, with 11 bases in between. In germline, CDR1 is SGHVS, CDR2 FQNEAQ. CDR3 length: 13 amino acids. The CDR3 sequence: CASSATTGYGYTF. In DNA form, the CDR3 reads TGTGCCAGCAGCGCAACGACAGGCTATGGCTACACCTTC.

This chain joins TRBV11-2 and TRBJ2-3, with TRBD2 identical over 13 bases. Per germline, CDR1 SGHAT and CDR2 FQNNGV. The CDR3 extends over 15 amino acids. The junction had 2 bases not matched to a gene; V was cut back by 3 bases and J by 5 bases. The CDR3 DNA reads as TGTGCCAGCAGCTTTACTAGCGGGGGGGGAGATACGCAGTATTTT. This encodes CASSFTSGGGDTQYF.

This clone was counted between two and nine times. This chain uses TRBV15 with TRBJ2-2, with D perhaps matching TRBD2 (6 bases). The germline CDR1 and CDR2 sequences are LNHNV and YYDKDF (reference sequence). The CDR3 is 14 amino acids. Between the trimmed V and J ends, which lost 6 bases and 6 bases, there was a span of 14 bases. CDR3 sequence: CATRTWGESGELFF. As DNA, the CDR3 is TGTGCCACCAGGACGTGGGGGGAGTCCGGGGAGCTGTTTTTT.

The rearrangement uses TRBV29-1 and TRBJ2-7; no reliable D call. The V end lost 4 bases, the J end lost 0 bases, and 13 bases lay between the germline ends. CDR3 length equals 14 residues. Germline CDR1 is SQVTM and CDR2 is ANQGSEA. In DNA, the CDR3 is TGCAGCGTTGCCCTCCTGGGCAGCTCCTACGAGCAGTACTTC. Protein sequence: CSVALLGSSYEQYF.

The V gene is TRBV30, the J gene TRBJ2-4; no clear D. Trimming removed 0 bases from V and 7 bases from J, with 10 bases in between. Germline V CDR1 and CDR2: GTSNPN, SVGIG (reference sequence). This CDR3 is 13 amino acids long. The DNA of the CDR3 is TGTGCCTGGAGTGTAACCCCCGGGAACATTCAGTACTTC. Its translation is CAWSVTPGNIQYF.

This clone has more than one count but fewer than ten. V gene TRBV20-1 combines with J gene TRBJ2-3, with D possibly matching TRBD2 (5 bases). Trimming stripped 3 bases from V and 6 bases from J, with 7 bases between. This CDR3 is 11 amino acids long. The germline V gene encodes CDR1 DFQATT and CDR2 SNEGSKA (reference sequence). The CDR3 region is CSASSGDTQYF. CDR3 DNA sequence: TGCAGTGCTAGTTCGGGGGATACGCAGTATTTT.

The chain couples TRBV6-1 to TRBJ1-2; D gene unclear. V lost 6 bases and J lost 5, with 10 bases in between. The CDR3 totals 12 residues. The germline gives CDR1 MNHNS, CDR2 SASEGT. The CDR3 bases are TGTGCCAGCAGGAGAGAGATTTATGGCTACACCTTC. This translates into CASRREIYGYTF.

V usage is TRBV2 and J usage is TRBJ2-5, with D unresolved. V was clipped by 2 bases and J by 2 bases, with 12 bases between them. The CDR3 has 15 amino acids. Germline-derived CDR1 and CDR2 are SNHLY and FYNNEI. The CDR3, as DNA: TGTGCCAGCAGTGAAATTGGGTCACTACAAGAGACCCAGTACTTC. Translation gives CASSEIGSLQETQYF.

V usage is TRBV27 and J usage is TRBJ2-7; 10 bases line up with TRBD2. The CDR3 is made up of 16 amino acids. Germline V CDR1 and CDR2: MNHEY, SMNVEV (reference sequence). The junction had 4 bases not matched to a gene; V was cut back by 0 bases and J by 2 bases. The CDR3 nucleotides are TGTGCCAGCAGTTTATCGAGAGCGGGAGGGACCTACGAGCAGTACTTC. Its translation: CASSLSRAGGTYEQYF.

This clone was seen a single time. The rearrangement joins TRBV30 to TRBJ2-7; TRBD1 might be the D (6 bases). This CDR3 is 15 amino acids long. Trimming removed 5 bases from V and 6 bases from J, with 23 bases in between. Germline values: CDR1 GTSNPN, CDR2 SVGIG (reference sequence). CDR3 sequence: CAWSRRWTDNLEQYF. The DNA of the CDR3 is TGTGCCTGGTCCCGTCGGTGGACAGATAACCTCGAGCAGTACTTC.

V usage is TRBV7-2 and J usage is TRBJ2-7, with D possibly TRBD1 on 5 matching bases. Trimming left V 5 bases short and J 2 bases short, with 10 bases between. The CDR3 spans 13 residues. Per the germline V gene, CDR1 is SGHTA and CDR2 is FQGNSA. CDR3 loop: CASSPPGPYEQYF. The CDR3 DNA follows: TGTGCCAGCAGCCCACCAGGGCCCTACGAGCAGTACTTC.

CDR3 region: CAISETSGDNTGELFF. The CDR3 DNA is TGTGCCATCAGTGAGACTAGCGGGGACAACACCGGGGAGCTGTTTTTT. The rearrangement links TRBV10-3 to TRBJ2-2; 10 nucleotides agree with TRBD2. The trim removed 2 bases at V and 2 bases at J, leaving 2 bases unmatched. Germline lookup yields CDR1 ENHRY and CDR2 SYGVKD. The CDR3 sequence is 16 residues long.

The gene calls are TRBV7-8 and TRBJ1-1; TRBD1 aligns across 8 bases. The germline V gene has CDR1 SGHVS and CDR2 FQNEAQ. V was pared by 3 bases and J by 1 base, with 1 base of the junction left unmatched. The CDR3 sequence is 14 residues long. CDR3 loop: CASSFGQGNTEAFF. CDR3 in DNA: TGTGCCAGCAGCTTCGGACAGGGGAACACTGAAGCTTTCTTT.

This clone came up a few times. CDR3 nucleotide sequence: TGTGCCAGCAGCTCAGGGGGATACGAGCAGTACTTC. Its translation is CASSSGGYEQYF. The rearrangement uses TRBV5-6 and TRBJ2-7; 7 bases agree with TRBD1. This CDR3 is built from 12 residues. V lost 3 bases, J lost 4 bases, and 1 base stayed unmatched. CDR1 and CDR2 (germline): SGHDT, YYEEEE.

The chain links TRBV5-8 to TRBJ2-7, with D possibly being TRBD1 (6 bases). This CDR3 is built from 14 residues. CDR1 and CDR2 (germline): SGHTS, YDEGEE. V gave up 5 bases and J gave up 7 bases, with 19 bases separating them. CDR3 in DNA: TGTGCCAGCAGGCTCACAGGGCCCTCCAGGGAGCAGTACTTC. Amino acids: CASRLTGPSREQYF.

This chain links TRBV6-6 with TRBJ2-1; 15 nucleotides agree with TRBD2. Germline CDR1 reads MNHNY; CDR2 reads SVGAGI (reference sequence). Losses at the gene ends were 5 bases for V and 9 bases for J; bases not matched to a gene: 5. This CDR3 region has 15 residues. The CDR3 is CASSPGTSGRLEQFF. The CDR3 coding sequence is TGTGCCAGCAGTCCCGGGACTAGCGGGAGGCTTGAGCAGTTCTTC.